These 30 T cell receptor beta chains originate from one sample sequenced in a study of regulatory T cells in long-lasting Graves disease. Noted time point: newly diagnosed GD, antithyroid drugs for less than 3 months. The TCR library was made from RNA that had been extracted from PBMCs in TRIzol. Building of the TCR beta libraries involved iRepertoire HTBI primers and Arm-PCR of CDR3 regions. TCRdb re-called the multiplex PCR reads through MiXCR, storing one row per CDR3 protein. The profile shows about 540,000 distinct CDR3 sequences, about 13% of them singletons. These data were also filed under a second study, of T cells in Graves' hyperthyroidism and ophthalmopathy.

Sequenced material: peripheral blood mononuclear cells (PBMCs), taken at new diagnosis, from a patient treated with antithyroid drugs. These receptors were taken from a man aged 25 to 40 with Graves disease.

The CDR3 region has the DNA TGTGCCAGCAGGGAGGGCGGAGGTTCGCAGCATTTT. Protein: CASREGGGSQHF. The chain uses TRBV25-1 and TRBJ1-5; the D is unclear. Looked up from germline, CDR1 is MGHDK and CDR2 is SYGVNS. Trimming pared 6 bases from V and 13 bases from J, leaving 16 bases between. The CDR3 has 12 amino acids.

This clonotype was seen at least ten times. The chain combines TRBV12-3 or TRBV12-4 with TRBJ2-1; D is perhaps TRBD1 or TRBD2 (5 bases each). Trimming removed 6 bases from V and 10 bases from J, with 16 bases in between. The CDR3 totals 13 residues. The CDR3 region is CASSPPGPREQFF. As DNA, the CDR3 is TGTGCCAGCAGCCCACCGGGACCACGAGAGCAGTTCTTC.

V is TRBV6-1 and J is TRBJ2-1; D may be TRBD1 (6 bases). Germline V gives CDR1 MNHNS, CDR2 SASEGT. CDR3 length: 15 residues. Deletions cut 1 base from V and 3 bases from J, with 10 bases between. For the CDR3, the DNA is TGTGCCAGCAGTGAAGGCAGGGGCTACTACAATGAGCAGTTCTTC. Translated, it gives CASSEGRGYYNEQFF.

This clonotype was observed a few times. The V and J genes are TRBV7-6 and TRBJ2-1; D is uncertain. Trimming took 7 bases from V and 0 from J, leaving 19 bases between them. Germline values: CDR1 SGHVS, CDR2 FNYEAQ. This CDR3 contains 17 residues. As DNA, the CDR3 is TGTGCCAGCAACACTCCTGGGTGGAAAATCTCCTACAATGAGCAGTTCTTC. Its protein product is CASNTPGWKISYNEQFF.

This clonotype came up a few times. The chain couples TRBV29-1 to TRBJ2-3, with TRBD1 matching over 10 bases. The CDR3 length is 13 residues. The germline V gene encodes CDR1 SQVTM and CDR2 ANQGSEA. CDR3 nucleotides: TGCGTACCCGGGACAGGGGGCACAGATACGCAGTATTTT. Residues: CVPGTGGTDTQYF.

This clonotype was detected many times. This chain uses TRBV20-1 with TRBJ1-2; D is uncertain. Trimming removed 3 bases from V and 8 bases from J, with 13 bases in between. Germline V CDR1 and CDR2: DFQATT, SNEGSKA (reference sequence). This CDR3 spans 12 amino acids. The CDR3 region is CSASGAGRGYTF. DNA of the CDR3: TGCAGTGCTAGTGGAGCCGGGAGGGGCTACACCTTC.

The chain recombines TRBV5-4 with TRBJ2-1; 7 bases align to TRBD1. V was clipped by 4 bases and J by 10 bases; unmatched bases: 5. CDR1 SGHNT and CDR2 YYREEE come from the germline V gene (reference sequence). The CDR3 has 12 residues. Written as DNA, the CDR3 is TGTGCCAGCAGCCCTAGGGACAGAGAGCAGTTCTTC. The encoded protein is CASSPRDREQFF.

This clonotype was counted ten times or more. The chain links TRBV29-1 to TRBJ1-2; D not certain. Germline loops: CDR1 SQVTM, CDR2 ANQGSEA. V dropped 2 bases and J dropped 5 bases, with 9 bases sitting between them. The CDR3 length is 12 residues. CDR3 DNA sequence: TGCAGCGTTGAAAGGCCGGGATATGGCTACACCTTC. Protein sequence: CSVERPGYGYTF.

The chain employs TRBV5-1 and TRBJ2-1; 13 bases fit TRBD2. The CDR3 runs to 15 residues. Germline CDR1 is SGHRS and CDR2 is YFSETQ. V was pared by 2 bases and J by 9 bases, with 5 bases of the junction left unmatched. As DNA, the CDR3 is TGCGCCAGCAGCTTTAGGACTAGCGGGAGCGGTGAGCAGTTCTTC. Protein sequence: CASSFRTSGSGEQFF.

This clonotype was seen repeatedly, ten times or more. This chain uses TRBV28 with TRBJ2-3, with no clear D. The germline V gene has CDR1 MDHEN and CDR2 SYDVKM. V lost 2 bases and J lost 6, with 18 bases in between. CDR3 size: 16 residues. The CDR3 sequence: CASSLSDGLERDTQYF. Here the CDR3 DNA reads TGTGCCAGCAGTTTAAGCGACGGGTTGGAACGCGATACGCAGTATTTT.

To note about this clonotype: A much larger clone lies a single base off, so this may be a read error. This chain joins TRBV20-1 and TRBJ2-3; TRBD2 matches at 13 bases. Germline V gene sequence: CDR1 DFQATT, CDR2 SNEGSKA (reference sequence). This CDR3 is 15 amino acids long. CDR3 sequence (DNA): TGCAGTGCTAGACCGGGACTAGCGGGAAGAAATACGCGGTATTTT. It yields the protein CSARPGLAGRNTRYF.

This clonotype has ten or more counts. This sequence joins TRBV6-2 or TRBV6-3 and TRBJ1-1, with TRBD1 identical over 7 bases. The CDR3 covers 14 residues. V shed 5 bases and J 4 bases; nucleotides not matched to a gene: 7. Germline loops: CDR1 MNHEY, CDR2 SVGEGT. CDR3 nucleotides: TGTGCCAGCAGTGCCCGGGACAGAGGCACTGAAGCTTTCTTT. Amino acid sequence: CASSARDRGTEAFF.

J is TRBJ2-3 and V is TRBV20-1, with 7 bases matching TRBD1. The V gene end was trimmed by 1 base and the J gene end by 4 bases; junction bases not matched to a gene: 2. Germline V gene data show CDR1 as DFQATT and CDR2 as SNEGSKA (reference sequence). This CDR3 contains 13 residues. The DNA of the CDR3 is TGCAGTGCTAGAGGGGGGACAGCAGATACGCAGTATTTT. Translating gives CSARGGTADTQYF.

Ten or more counts support this clonotype. The V gene is TRBV7-3, the J gene TRBJ2-7; D is ambiguous. The CDR3 runs to 13 residues. Germline V gives CDR1 SGHTA, CDR2 FQGTGA. V was clipped by 5 bases and J by 6 bases, with 14 bases between them. The DNA for the CDR3 is TGTGCCAGCAGCAAGGATTTAGCTTCCGAGCAGTACTTC. Translation: CASSKDLASEQYF. Full variable domain (outside the CDR3, taken from reference TRBV7-3 and TRBJ2-7): GAGVSQTPSNKVTEKGKYVELRCDPISGHTALYWYRQSLGQGPEFLIYFQGTGAADDSGLPNDRFFAVRPEGSVSTLKIQRTERGDSAVYLCASSKDLASEQYFGPGTRLTVT.

The chain uses TRBV5-6 and TRBJ2-7; D uncertain. This CDR3 contains 12 residues. CDR1 is SGHDT and CDR2 is YYEEEE in the germline V gene. V shed 0 bases and J shed 7 bases, with 8 bases lying between them. CDR3: CASSLARMEQYF. DNA of the CDR3: TGTGCCAGCAGCTTGGCCCGGATGGAGCAGTACTTC.

V gene TRBV27 combines with J gene TRBJ2-3; 12 bases match TRBD2. Per germline, CDR1 MNHEY and CDR2 SMNVEV (reference sequence). Trimming at V came to 4 bases and at J to 2 bases, leaving 10 bases not matched to a gene. CDR3 length equals 18 residues. The CDR3 region has the DNA TGTGCCAGCAGTTCCTTGACTAGCGGGAGTATCAACACAGATACGCAGTATTTT. Protein: CASSSLTSGSINTDTQYF.

This clonotype was counted many times. The rearrangement joins TRBV27 to TRBJ1-5; TRBD1 agrees at 9 bases. This CDR3 region has 16 residues. CDR1 and CDR2 from the germline V gene are MNHEY and SMNVEV (reference sequence). The ends lost 6 bases at V and 0 bases at J; junction bases unmatched: 6. In nucleotides, the CDR3 is TGTGCCAGCAGAGGGACAGGGAGGGGTAGCAATCAGCCCCAGCATTTT. Protein product: CASRGTGRGSNQPQHF.

This clonotype appeared many times. The rearrangement joins TRBV29-1 to TRBJ2-7; D gene uncertain. The CDR3 has 13 amino acids. V was cut by 5 bases and J by 3 bases, with 14 bases left in between. The germline gives CDR1 SQVTM, CDR2 ANQGSEA. CDR3 in DNA: TGCAGCGTTCTAGGGAACATAGACTACGAGCAGTACTTC. It translates to CSVLGNIDYEQYF.

This clonotype came up a few times. CDR3 protein: CSASGEGGNEQFF. CDR3 DNA: TGCAGTGCTAGCGGGGAGGGGGGCAATGAGCAGTTCTTC. V is TRBV20-1 and J is TRBJ2-1; D may be TRBD2 (7 bases). There are 13 residues in the CDR3. Trimming cost V 3 bases and J 6 bases, with 12 bases left between them. The V gene's germline CDR1 is DFQATT and CDR2 SNEGSKA (reference sequence).

The chain couples TRBV7-9 to TRBJ1-4, with no clear D. V was cut by 1 base and J by 5 bases, with 14 bases left in between. This CDR3 is 16 amino acids long. Germline V CDR1 and CDR2: SEHNR, FQNEAQ (reference sequence). For the CDR3, the DNA is TGTGCCAGCAGCTTAGGCCCCCCGACAAAAAATGAAAAACTGTTTTTT. Translation: CASSLGPPTKNEKLFF.

This clonotype was counted ten times or more. V usage is TRBV2 and J usage is TRBJ1-4, with D uncertain. The CDR3 is made up of 12 amino acids. Germline-derived CDR1 and CDR2 are SNHLY and FYNNEI. V was cut by 8 bases and J by 10 bases, with 14 bases left in between. CDR3: CASGQVSGKLFF. The DNA for the CDR3 is TGTGCCAGCGGCCAGGTCTCTGGAAAACTGTTTTTT.

Ten or more counts support this clonotype. The CDR3 DNA sequence: TGCAGTGCGAACCGGGACAGGGGCACAGATACGCAGTATTTT. Protein product: CSANRDRGTDTQYF. The chain links TRBV20-1 to TRBJ2-3; 9 nucleotides align to TRBD1. CDR3 length: 14 residues. Unmatched junction bases numbered 5, after V lost 6 bases and J lost 1 base. CDR1 DFQATT and CDR2 SNEGSKA come from the germline V gene (reference sequence).

This chain connects TRBV9 to TRBJ1-2, with 8 bases that match TRBD1. Germline-derived CDR1 and CDR2 are SGDLS and YYNGEE. The CDR3 loop spans 13 amino acids. Trimming took 3 bases from V and 8 from J; bases not matched to a gene: 6. CDR3: CASSGTGGEGYTF. The CDR3 bases are TGTGCCAGCAGCGGCACAGGGGGAGAGGGCTACACCTTC.

This clonotype showed up many times. The chain joins TRBV11-2 to TRBJ2-1, with TRBD1 as a possible D gene (6 bases). Trimming took off 1 base at V and 0 bases at J, with 16 bases between the two ends. Germline-derived CDR1 and CDR2 are SGHAT and FQNNGV. The CDR3 is made up of 18 amino acids. CDR3 bases: TGTGCCAGCAGCTTAGTATTAAGGGGGATGAGCTCCTACAATGAGCAGTTCTTC. Its protein is CASSLVLRGMSSYNEQFF.

Points on this clonotype: One junction end disagrees with the germline gene, perhaps due to a read error. The chain has TRBV10-3 and TRBJ2-7; TRBD1 or TRBD2 may be the D gene (5 bases each). Germline V CDR1 and CDR2: ENHRY, SYGVKD. The CDR3 runs to 14 residues. The CDR3 nucleotides read TGTGCCGTCAGTGAGGGGAAAAGGACCTACGAGCAGTACTTC. Translated, it gives CAVSEGKRTYEQYF.

The CDR3 nucleotides read TGTGCCAGCAGCTTGGGACCCTCTCTTTACGAGCAGTACTTC. This encodes CASSLGPSLYEQYF. The chain recombines TRBV7-2 with TRBJ2-7; D might be TRBD1 or TRBD2, each matching 5 bases. Trimming removed 3 bases at V and 4 bases at J, with 13 bases between. Per the germline V gene, CDR1 is SGHTA and CDR2 is FQGNSA. The CDR3 extends over 14 amino acids.

At least ten counts were recorded for this clonotype. This CDR3 reads CAIATGGTEVFF. In nucleotides, the CDR3 is TGTGCCATCGCTACCGGGGGCACCGAGGTGTTCTTT. The chain joins TRBV10-3 to TRBJ1-1; possibly TRBD1 for D (6 bases). The germline V gene has CDR1 ENHRY and CDR2 SYGVKD. The CDR3 has 12 amino acids. Trimming took off 8 bases at V and 14 bases at J, with 21 bases between the two ends.

This clonotype occurred a few times. This sequence joins TRBV18 and TRBJ2-7; D might be TRBD2 (6 bases). Germline V gene lookup returns CDR1 KGHSH and CDR2 LQKENI. The length of the CDR3 is 15 residues. Trimming took 0 bases from V and 1 from J, leaving 10 bases between them. The CDR3 region has the DNA TGTGCCAGCTCACCACCGCGCGGGGATTCCTACGAGCAGTACTTC. Residues: CASSPPRGDSYEQYF.

This clonotype was seen at least ten times. The V gene is TRBV12-3 or TRBV12-4, the J gene TRBJ2-1; 9 bases match TRBD2. The CDR3 runs 15 residues. J lost 8 bases, V lost 6 bases, and 11 bases had no gene match. Written as DNA, the CDR3 is TGTGCCAGCAGCCCATTGGCGGGAGGGCCTTATGAGCAGTTCTTC. Its protein is CASSPLAGGPYEQFF.

In its sample, this clonotype was seen many times. The chain employs TRBV12-3 or TRBV12-4 and TRBJ2-3; no clear D. V lost 3 bases and J lost 5, with 6 bases in between. The CDR3 extends over 12 amino acids. The CDR3 sequence: CASSFPVDTQYF. The CDR3 region has the DNA TGTGCCAGCAGTTTCCCCGTAGATACGCAGTATTTT.